This section outlines one TCR beta chain sequence together with its context. The antigen remains undetermined. The data were obtained in a study of beta chain features in type 1 diabetes. The study's findings and limits: Type 1 diabetes patients had VDJ junctions that carried fewer insertions and more deletions. All four CD4+ subsets of Type 1 diabetes patients contained TCRB CDR3s that were moderately but significantly shorter. Within the patient group, naive, central memory and Treg TCRB repertoires appeared more similar to each other than within healthy donors.

Germline loops: CDR1 LGHNA, CDR2 YSLEER. This CDR3 contains 15 residues. Trimming removed 1 base from V and 7 bases from J; junction bases left unmatched: 8. Of the isolated RNA, all was reverse transcribed, and so the sequenced material was expressed TCRB transcripts. Clones were read by immunoSEQ multiplex PCR, and TCRdb kept only the in-frame ones, dropping some. This sample yields about 180,000 clones, of which approximately 7.8% are seen a single time; around 0.94% belongs to the top ten. In all sorted populations, purity surpassed 95%. This chain uses TRBV4-3 with TRBJ1-2, with TRBD1 identical over 8 bases. The material sequenced was central memory CD4+ T cells from blood. The TCR sequence derives from a woman aged 40 to 50 with type 1 diabetes. This CDR3 is CASSQGDRRSGGYTF. Written as DNA, the CDR3 is TGCGCCAGCAGCCAAGGGGACAGGCGGAGTGGTGGCTACACCTTC.